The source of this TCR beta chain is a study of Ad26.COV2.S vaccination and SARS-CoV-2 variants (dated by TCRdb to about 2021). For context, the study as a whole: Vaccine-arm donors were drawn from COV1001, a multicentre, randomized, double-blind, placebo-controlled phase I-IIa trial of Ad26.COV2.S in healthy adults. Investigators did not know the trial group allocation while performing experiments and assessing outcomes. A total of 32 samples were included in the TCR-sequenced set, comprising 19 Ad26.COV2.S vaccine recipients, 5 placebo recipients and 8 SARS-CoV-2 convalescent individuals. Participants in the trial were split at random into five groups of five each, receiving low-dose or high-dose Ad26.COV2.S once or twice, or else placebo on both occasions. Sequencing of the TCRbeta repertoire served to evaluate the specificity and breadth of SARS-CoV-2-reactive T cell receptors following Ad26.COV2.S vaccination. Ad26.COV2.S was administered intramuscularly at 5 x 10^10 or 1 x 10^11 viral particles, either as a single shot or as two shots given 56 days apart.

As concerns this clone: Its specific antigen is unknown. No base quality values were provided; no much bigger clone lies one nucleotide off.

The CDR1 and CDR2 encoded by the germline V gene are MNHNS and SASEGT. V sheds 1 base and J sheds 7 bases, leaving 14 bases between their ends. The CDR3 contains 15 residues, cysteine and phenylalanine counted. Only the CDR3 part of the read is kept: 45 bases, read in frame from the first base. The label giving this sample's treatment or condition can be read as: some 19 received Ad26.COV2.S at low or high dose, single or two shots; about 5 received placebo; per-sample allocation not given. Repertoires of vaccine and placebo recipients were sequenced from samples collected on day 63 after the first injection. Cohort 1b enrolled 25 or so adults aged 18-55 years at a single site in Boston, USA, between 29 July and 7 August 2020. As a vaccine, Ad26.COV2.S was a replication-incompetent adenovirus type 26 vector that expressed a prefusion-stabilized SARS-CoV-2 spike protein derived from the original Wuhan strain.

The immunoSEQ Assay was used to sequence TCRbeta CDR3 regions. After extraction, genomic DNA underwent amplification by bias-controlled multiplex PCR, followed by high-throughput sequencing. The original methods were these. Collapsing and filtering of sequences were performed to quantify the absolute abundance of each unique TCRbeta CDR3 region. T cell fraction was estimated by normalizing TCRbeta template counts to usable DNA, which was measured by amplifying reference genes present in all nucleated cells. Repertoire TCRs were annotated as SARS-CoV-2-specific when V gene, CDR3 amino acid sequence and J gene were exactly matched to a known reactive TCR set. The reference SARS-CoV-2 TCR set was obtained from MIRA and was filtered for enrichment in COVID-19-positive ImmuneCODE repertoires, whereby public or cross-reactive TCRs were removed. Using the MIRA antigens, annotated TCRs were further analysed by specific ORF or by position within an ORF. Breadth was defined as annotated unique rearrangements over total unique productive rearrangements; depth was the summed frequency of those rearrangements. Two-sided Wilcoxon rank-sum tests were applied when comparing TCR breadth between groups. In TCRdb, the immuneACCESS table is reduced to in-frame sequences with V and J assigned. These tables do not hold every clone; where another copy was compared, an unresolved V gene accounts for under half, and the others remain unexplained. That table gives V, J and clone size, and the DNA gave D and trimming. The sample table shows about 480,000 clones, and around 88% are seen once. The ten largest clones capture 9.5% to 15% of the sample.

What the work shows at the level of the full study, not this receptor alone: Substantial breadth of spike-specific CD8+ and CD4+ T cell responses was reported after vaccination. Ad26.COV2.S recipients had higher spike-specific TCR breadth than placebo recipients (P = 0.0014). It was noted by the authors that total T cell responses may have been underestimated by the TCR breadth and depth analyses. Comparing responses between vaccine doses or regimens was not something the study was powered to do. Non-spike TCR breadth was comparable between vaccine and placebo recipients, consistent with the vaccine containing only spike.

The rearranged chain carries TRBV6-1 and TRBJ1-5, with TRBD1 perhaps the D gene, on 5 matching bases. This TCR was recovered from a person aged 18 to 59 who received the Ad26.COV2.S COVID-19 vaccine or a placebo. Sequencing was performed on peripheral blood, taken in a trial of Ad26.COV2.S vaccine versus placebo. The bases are TGTGCCAGCAGTGAAGGGGGGGGTTGGGGGCAGCCCCAGCATTTT. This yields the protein CASSEGGGWGQPQHF.